The 5 T cell receptor beta chains reported below all come from one sample, sequenced in a study of shared clonotypes between healthy human individuals. The assay was immunoSEQ multiplex PCR, and TCRdb's table has in-frame clones only and misses some. The sample lists 1,500,000 or so clones; about 96% were seen once. Sequencing used naive CD4+ T cells sorted from blood. The sample's subset: CD45RA+ positively selected. The receptors originated from a man aged 25 to 45 in good health.

The chain carries TRBV6-4 and TRBJ2-7; D perhaps matches TRBD2 (5 bases). The germline V gene encodes CDR1 MRHNA and CDR2 SNTAGT. This CDR3 contains 13 residues. V lost 5 bases to trimming and J lost 3 bases, with 11 bases between them. CDR3 bases: TGTGCCAGCAGTCAGAAGCGGATCTACGAGCAGTACTTC. Protein: CASSQKRIYEQYF.

The chain carries TRBV27 and TRBJ2-3, with a tentative D call TRBD2 (5 bases). The CDR3 runs to 13 residues. Deletions cut 6 bases from V and 3 bases from J, with 10 bases between. The germline gives CDR1 MNHEY, CDR2 SMNVEV (reference sequence). CDR3 DNA sequence: TGTGCCAGCAGGCATCGGGGTACAGATACGCAGTATTTT. Its translation: CASRHRGTDTQYF.

This sequence joins TRBV6-5 and TRBJ2-3; 8 nucleotides line up with TRBD1. CDR1 MNHEY and CDR2 SVGAGI come from the germline V gene. Trimming at V came to 6 bases and at J to 4 bases, leaving 3 bases not matched to a gene. This CDR3 comprises 13 residues. CDR3 nucleotides: TGTGCCAGCAGGGAGACAGGGGCAGATACGCAGTATTTT. Its protein is CASRETGADTQYF.

This rearrangement joins TRBV9 to TRBJ2-7; 8 bases are a match to TRBD2. The germline CDR1 and CDR2 sequences are SGDLS and YYNGEE. Trimming took 5 bases from V and 5 from J; bases not matched to a gene: 6. The CDR3 is 13 residues long. The CDR3 spells CASSRLASHEQYF. The CDR3 nucleotides read TGTGCCAGCAGTCGACTAGCGTCCCACGAGCAGTACTTC.

The V and J genes are TRBV7-3 and TRBJ2-5; TRBD1 or TRBD2 may be the D gene (5 bases each). This CDR3 comprises 13 residues. The germline V gene encodes CDR1 SGHTA and CDR2 FQGTGA. The V end lost 5 bases, the J end lost 1 base, and 8 bases lay between the germline ends. The CDR3 DNA reads TGTGCCAGCAGCCTCGGGACCCAAGAGACCCAGTACTTC. This translates into CASSLGTQETQYF.